What follows are 8 T cell receptor beta chains derived from one specimen sequenced in a study of T cell repertoires in cytomegalovirus infection. Each CDR3 protein gets one entry after TCRdb re-called the reads with MiXCR. The sample gives 200,000 to 300,000 distinct CDR3 sequences, approximately 9% of which show up once; over 12% is in the top ten. Sequences were obtained from PBMCs. These TCRs come from a human donor in good health (CMV status not recorded). Some clones in this sample may be carry-over from other donors' samples.

The CDR3 nucleotides read TGTGCCAGCAGTGCGGGCCCCCTCGGGACTAATGAAAAACTGTTTTTT. Protein: CASSAGPLGTNEKLFF. The chain joins TRBV28 to TRBJ1-4; no definite D call. Trimming took 5 bases from V and 2 from J, leaving 15 bases between them. CDR3 length equals 16 residues. The germline gives CDR1 MDHEN, CDR2 SYDVKM.

The gene calls are TRBV6-6 and TRBJ2-4, with D possibly matching TRBD1 (7 bases). CDR1 is MNHNY, CDR2 SVGAGI, per germline (reference sequence). V was pared by 6 bases and J by 3 bases, with 21 bases between. The CDR3 extends over 17 amino acids. CDR3 region: CASRAIEGARGKNIQYF. The CDR3 nucleotides are TGTGCCAGCAGAGCCATCGAGGGGGCGCGGGGCAAAAACATTCAGTACTTC.

This clonotype was seen ten or more times. The genes are TRBV7-3 and TRBJ1-3, with a weak D call TRBD1 (6 bases). V was trimmed by 5 bases and J by 4 bases, leaving 9 bases between them. CDR3 length: 13 amino acids. Germline V gene lookup returns CDR1 SGHTA and CDR2 FQGTGA. The CDR3 spells CASSQDRGNTIYF. The CDR3 coding sequence is TGTGCCAGCAGCCAAGACAGGGGAAACACCATATATTTT.

This clonotype was found a few times. The chain couples TRBV28 to TRBJ1-5; D unclear. This CDR3 comprises 14 residues. V lost 3 bases to trimming and J lost 6 bases, with 12 bases between them. Germline V lookup: CDR1 MDHEN, CDR2 SYDVKM. This CDR3 reads CASSLIGVGQPQHF. In nucleotides, the CDR3 is TGTGCCAGCAGTTTGATCGGGGTGGGTCAGCCCCAGCATTTT. The full variable domain, with the rest looked up from reference TRBV28 and TRBJ1-5, is DVKVTQSSRYLVKRTGEKVFLECVQDMDHENMFWYRQDPGLGLRLIYFSYDVKMKEKGDIPEGYSVSREKKERFSLILESASTNQTSMYLCASSLIGVGQPQHFGDGTRLSIL.

About this clonotype itself: One junction end disagrees with the germline gene, perhaps due to a read error. V and J are TRBV4-2 and TRBJ1-2, with D possibly being TRBD1 (5 bases). This CDR3 region has 15 residues. From germline, CDR1 is LGHNA and CDR2 YNFKEQ. This CDR3 reads CASGQDGTGGYGYTF. CDR3 DNA sequence: TGTGCCAGCGGCCAGGATGGGACTGGAGGCTATGGCTACACCTTC.

The rearrangement links TRBV19 to TRBJ1-5; D is perhaps TRBD1 (6 bases). V dropped 4 bases and J dropped 7 bases, with 14 bases sitting between them. The CDR3 is 14 residues long. Germline CDR1 LNHDA, CDR2 SQIVND (reference sequence). The CDR3 is CASSKSGGFQPQHF. CDR3 DNA sequence: TGTGCCAGTAGTAAGTCTGGGGGCTTCCAGCCCCAGCATTTT.

This clonotype was found a few times. The rearrangement links TRBV25-1 to TRBJ2-3, with TRBD2 as a possible D gene (5 bases). The germline CDR1 and CDR2 sequences are MGHDK and SYGVNS. CDR3 size: 12 residues. The germline V and J ends were trimmed by 6 bases and 1 base, with 5 bases remaining between them. The CDR3 here is CASRLGTDTQYF. The CDR3 DNA sequence: TGTGCCAGCAGACTAGGCACAGATACGCAGTATTTT.

This clonotype was seen ten or more times. CDR3: CATSDHRGSVDTGELFF. CDR3 bases: TGTGCCACCAGTGACCACAGGGGGTCGGTGGACACCGGGGAGCTGTTTTTT. This sequence joins TRBV24-1 and TRBJ2-2; 8 positions agree with TRBD1. The CDR3 covers 17 residues. V lost 4 bases and J lost 3; bases outside the gene matches: 9. CDR1 is KGHDR and CDR2 is SFDVKD in the germline V gene.